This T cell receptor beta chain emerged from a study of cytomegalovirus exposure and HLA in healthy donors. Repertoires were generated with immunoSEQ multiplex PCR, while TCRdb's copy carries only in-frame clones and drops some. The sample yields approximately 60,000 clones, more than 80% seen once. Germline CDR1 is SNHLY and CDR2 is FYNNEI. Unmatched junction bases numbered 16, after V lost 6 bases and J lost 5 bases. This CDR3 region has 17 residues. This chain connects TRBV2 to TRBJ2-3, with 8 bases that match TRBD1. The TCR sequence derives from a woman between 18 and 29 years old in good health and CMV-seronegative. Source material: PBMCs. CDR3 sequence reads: CASSELRGQGAIDTQYF. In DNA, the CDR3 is TGTGCCAGCAGCGAACTCCGGGGCCAGGGGGCTATAGATACGCAGTATTTT.